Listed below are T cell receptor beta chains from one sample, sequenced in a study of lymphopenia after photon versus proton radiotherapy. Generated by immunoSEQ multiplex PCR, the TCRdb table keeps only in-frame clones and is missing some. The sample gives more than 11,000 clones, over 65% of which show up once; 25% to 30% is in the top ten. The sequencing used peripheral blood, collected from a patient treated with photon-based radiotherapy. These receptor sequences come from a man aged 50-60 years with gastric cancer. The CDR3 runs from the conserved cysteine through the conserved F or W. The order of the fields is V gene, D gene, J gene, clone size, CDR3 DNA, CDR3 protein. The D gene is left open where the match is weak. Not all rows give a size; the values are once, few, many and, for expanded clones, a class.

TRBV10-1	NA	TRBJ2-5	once	TGCGCCAGCAGTGAGTCGGGGGGCCTCCAAGAGACCCAGTACTTC	CASSESGGLQETQYF
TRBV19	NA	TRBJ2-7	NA	TGTGCCAGTAGTAGGCTAGGGACGTACGAGCAGTACTTC	CASSRLGTYEQYF
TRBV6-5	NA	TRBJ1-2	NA	TGTGCCAGCAGTTACTGGGGAGACTATGGCTACACCTTC	CASSYWGDYGYTF
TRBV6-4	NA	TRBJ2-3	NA	TGTGCCAGCAGTGACTCGGCGGGCACAGATACGCAGTATTTT	CASSDSAGTDTQYF
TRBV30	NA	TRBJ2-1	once	TGTGCCTGGAGTGACCCCCCTCCTGGCGAGCAGTTCTTC	CAWSDPPPGEQFF
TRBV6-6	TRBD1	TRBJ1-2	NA	TGTGCCAGCACCCAGGGGGAACCCTATGGCTACACCTTC	CASTQGEPYGYTF
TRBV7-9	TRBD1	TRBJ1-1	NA	TGTGCCAGCATCTGGACAGGGGGCACTGAAGCTTTCTTT	CASIWTGGTEAFF
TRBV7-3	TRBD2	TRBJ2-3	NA	TGTGCCAGCAGCTTACAACCAGCGGGGACGCAGTATTTT	CASSLQPAGTQYF
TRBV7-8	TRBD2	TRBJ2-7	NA	TGTGCCAGCAGCTTAGGCCCGGGGGGGCACTACGAGCAGTACTTC	CASSLGPGGHYEQYF
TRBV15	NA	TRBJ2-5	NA	TGTGCCACCAGCAGAGCCCCCGCAGAGACCCAGTACTTC	CATSRAPAETQYF
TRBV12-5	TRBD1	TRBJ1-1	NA	TGTGCTAGTGGCATTACAGGGGACACTGAAGCTTTCTTT	CASGITGDTEAFF
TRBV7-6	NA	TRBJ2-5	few	TGTGCCAGCAGCTTAGCGGGGGGACGAGAGACCCAGTACTTC	CASSLAGGRETQYF
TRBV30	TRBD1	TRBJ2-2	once	TGTGCCTCCACGAGGGGCAGGGGGTTTGACGGGGAGCTGTTTTTT	CASTRGRGFDGELFF
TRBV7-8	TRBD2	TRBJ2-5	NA	TGTGCCAGCAGCTTAGTAGCGGGGGGGCCAGGGGAGACCCAGTACTTC	CASSLVAGGPGETQYF
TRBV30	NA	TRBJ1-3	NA	TGTGCCTGGAGTGTACTAGTCATGGGCAGTGCTGGAAACACCATATATTTT	CAWSVLVMGSAGNTIYF
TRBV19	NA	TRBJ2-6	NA	TGTGCCAGTAGTATGCTGCAGGGGCGCTCTGGGGCCAACGTCCTGACTTTC	CASSMLQGRSGANVLTF
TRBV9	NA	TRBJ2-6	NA	TGTGCCAGCAGCGTAGGAACAGGGAGATCAGGGGCCAACGTCCTGACTTTC	CASSVGTGRSGANVLTF
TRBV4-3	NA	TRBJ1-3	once	TGCGCCAGCAGCCAATCTATGGGAGGGGAAGAAAACACCATATATTTT	CASSQSMGGEENTIYF
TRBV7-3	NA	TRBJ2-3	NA	TGTGCCAGCAGCTTTGGGGGGAGCACAGATACGCAGTATTTT	CASSFGGSTDTQYF
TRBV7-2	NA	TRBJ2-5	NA	TGTGCCAGCAGCTTATCGATACAGCAAGAGACCCAGTACTTC	CASSLSIQQETQYF
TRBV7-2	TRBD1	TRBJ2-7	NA	TGTGCCAGCAGCCGGGGGACAGGCCCCTACGAGCAGTACTTC	CASSRGTGPYEQYF
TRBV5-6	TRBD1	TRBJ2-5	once	TGTGCCAGCAGCTTACAGGGGTCTTGGGGGCCGAGGTGGGGAGAGACCCAGTACTTC	CASSLQGSWGPRWGETQYF
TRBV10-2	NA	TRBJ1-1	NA	TGCGCCAGCAGTGAGTCAGGGCCGCTGATTGAAGCTTTCTTT	CASSESGPLIEAFF
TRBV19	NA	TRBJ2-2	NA	TGTGCCAGTAGCAATCGGGGCACCGGGGAGCTGTTTTTT	CASSNRGTGELFF
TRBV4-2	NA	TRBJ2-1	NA	TGTGCCAGCAGCCAAGCCCCCCGGAATGAGCAGTTCTTC	CASSQAPRNEQFF
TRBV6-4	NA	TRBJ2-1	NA	TGTGCCAGCAGTGTCTCGCTTGGGGTGGATGAGCAGTTCTTC	CASSVSLGVDEQFF
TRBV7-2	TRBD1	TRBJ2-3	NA	TGTGCCAGCAGCATACAGGGGGATACGCAGTATTTT	CASSIQGDTQYF
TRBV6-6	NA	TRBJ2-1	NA	TGTGCCAGCAGTTACCAGGGGAATGAGCAGTTCTTC	CASSYQGNEQFF
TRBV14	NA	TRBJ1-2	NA	TGTGCCAGCAGCCATACGGATAACTATGGCTACACCTTC	CASSHTDNYGYTF
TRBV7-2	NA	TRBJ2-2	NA	TGTGCCAGCAGCAAAGGGGGTTTTGGCACCGGGGAGCTGTTTTTT	CASSKGGFGTGELFF
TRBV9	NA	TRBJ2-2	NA	TGTGCCAGCAGCGTAGGGGTTACCGGGGAGCTGTTTTTT	CASSVGVTGELFF
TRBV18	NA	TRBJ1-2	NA	TGTGCCACCCGTCGCAGGTTGGATCATGGCTACACCTTC	CATRRRLDHGYTF
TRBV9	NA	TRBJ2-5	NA	TGTGCCAGCAGCGCGGGATGGGTTCAAGAGACCCAGTACTTC	CASSAGWVQETQYF
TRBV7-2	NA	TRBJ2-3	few	TGTGCCAGCAGCCCCGGGGCGAGTCCCACAGATACGCAGTATTTT	CASSPGASPTDTQYF
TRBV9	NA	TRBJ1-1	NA	TGTGCCAGCAGCGTAGCTCAGGGTTCGAACACTGAAGCTTTCTTT	CASSVAQGSNTEAFF
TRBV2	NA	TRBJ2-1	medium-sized	TGTGCCAGCAGTGGTAGGACAAATGAGCAGTTCTTC	CASSGRTNEQFF
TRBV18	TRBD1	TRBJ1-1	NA	TGTGCCAGCTCACCACGGACAGGGGTACCTGAAGCTTTCTTT	CASSPRTGVPEAFF
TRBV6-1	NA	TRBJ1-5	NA	TGTGCCAGCGGATCACCGAATAGCAATCAGCCCCAGCATTTT	CASGSPNSNQPQHF
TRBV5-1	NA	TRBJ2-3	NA	TGCGCCAGCAGCTCCCGGGACACCGGATTCACAGATACGCAGTATTTT	CASSSRDTGFTDTQYF
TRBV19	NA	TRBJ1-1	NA	TGTGCCAGTAGTATATCAGCGACGGGTTGGGACACTGAAGCTTTCTTT	CASSISATGWDTEAFF
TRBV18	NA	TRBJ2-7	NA	TGTGCCAGCTCCGACGGGCGCGAGCAGTACTTC	CASSDGREQYF
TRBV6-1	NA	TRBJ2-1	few	TGTGCCAGCAGTGAAGCAGGAGGACAGAGGCAGTTCTTC	CASSEAGGQRQFF
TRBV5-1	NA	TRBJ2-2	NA	TGCGCCAGCAGCCCAAGACGGGGGGCGCGCACCGGGGAGCTGTTTTTT	CASSPRRGARTGELFF
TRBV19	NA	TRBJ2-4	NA	TGTGCCAGTAGTATAACTGGGGGGCGCGGGGGCAATAACATTCAGTACTTC	CASSITGGRGGNNIQYF